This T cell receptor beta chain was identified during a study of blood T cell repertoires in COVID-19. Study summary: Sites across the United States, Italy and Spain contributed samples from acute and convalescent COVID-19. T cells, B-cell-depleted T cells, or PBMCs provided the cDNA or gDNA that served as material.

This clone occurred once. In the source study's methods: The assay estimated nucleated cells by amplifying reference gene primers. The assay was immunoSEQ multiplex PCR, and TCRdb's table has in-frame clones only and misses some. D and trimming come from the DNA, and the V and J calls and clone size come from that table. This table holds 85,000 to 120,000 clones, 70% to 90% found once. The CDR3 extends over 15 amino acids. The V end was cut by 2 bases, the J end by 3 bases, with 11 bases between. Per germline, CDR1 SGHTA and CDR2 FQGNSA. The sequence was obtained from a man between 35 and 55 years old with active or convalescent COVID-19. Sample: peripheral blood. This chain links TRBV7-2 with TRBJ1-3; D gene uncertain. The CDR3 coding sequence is TGTGCCAGCAGCTTACACTCCGGTGGTGGAAACACCATATATTTT. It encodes CASSLHSGGGNTIYF.